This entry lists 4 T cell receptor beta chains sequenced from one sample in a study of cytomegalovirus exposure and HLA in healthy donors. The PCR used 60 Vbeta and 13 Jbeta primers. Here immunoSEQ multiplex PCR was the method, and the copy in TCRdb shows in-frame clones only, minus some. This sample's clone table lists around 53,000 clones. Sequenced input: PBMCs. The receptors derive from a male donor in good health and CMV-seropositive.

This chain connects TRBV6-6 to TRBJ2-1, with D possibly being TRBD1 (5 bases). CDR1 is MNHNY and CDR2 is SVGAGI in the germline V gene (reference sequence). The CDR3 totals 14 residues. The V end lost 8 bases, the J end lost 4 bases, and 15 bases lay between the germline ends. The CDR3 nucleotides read TGTGCCAGCGCGGAGACAGAGCCTTACAATGAGCAGTTCTTC. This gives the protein CASAETEPYNEQFF.

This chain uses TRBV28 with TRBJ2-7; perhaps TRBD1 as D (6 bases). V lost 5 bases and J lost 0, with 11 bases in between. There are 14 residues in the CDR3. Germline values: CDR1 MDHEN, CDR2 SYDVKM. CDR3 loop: CASSLNRVSYEQYF. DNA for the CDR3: TGTGCCAGCAGTCTGAACAGGGTCTCCTACGAGCAGTACTTC.

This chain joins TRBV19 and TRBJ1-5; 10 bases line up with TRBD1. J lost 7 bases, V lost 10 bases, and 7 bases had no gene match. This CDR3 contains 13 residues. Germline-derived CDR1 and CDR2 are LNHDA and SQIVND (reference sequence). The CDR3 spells CATGGTGAQPQHF. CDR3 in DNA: TGTGCCACCGGGGGGACAGGGGCCCAGCCCCAGCATTTT.

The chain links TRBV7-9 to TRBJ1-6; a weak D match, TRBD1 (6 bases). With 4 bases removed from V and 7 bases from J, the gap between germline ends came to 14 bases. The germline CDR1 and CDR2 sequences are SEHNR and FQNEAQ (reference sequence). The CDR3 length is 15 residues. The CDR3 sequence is CASSSDSFGNSPLHF. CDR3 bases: TGTGCCAGCAGCTCGGACAGCTTTGGGAATTCACCCCTCCACTTT.